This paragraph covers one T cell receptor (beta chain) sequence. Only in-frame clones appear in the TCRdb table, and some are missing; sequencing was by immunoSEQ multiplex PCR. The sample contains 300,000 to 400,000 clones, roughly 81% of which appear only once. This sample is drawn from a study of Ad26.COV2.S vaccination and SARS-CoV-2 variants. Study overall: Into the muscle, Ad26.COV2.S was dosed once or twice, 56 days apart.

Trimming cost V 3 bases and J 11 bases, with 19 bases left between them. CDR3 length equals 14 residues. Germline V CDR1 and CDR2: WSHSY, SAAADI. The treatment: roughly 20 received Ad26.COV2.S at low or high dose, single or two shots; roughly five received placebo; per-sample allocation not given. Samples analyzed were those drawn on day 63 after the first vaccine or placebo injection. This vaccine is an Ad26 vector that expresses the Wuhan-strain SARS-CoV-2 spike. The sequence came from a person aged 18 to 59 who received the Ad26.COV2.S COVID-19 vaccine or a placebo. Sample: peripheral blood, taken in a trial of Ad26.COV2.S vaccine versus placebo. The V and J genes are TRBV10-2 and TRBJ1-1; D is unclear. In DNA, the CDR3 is TGCGCCAGCAGTGATCGTGGTGACGACATTGGGGCTTTCTTT. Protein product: CASSDRGDDIGAFF.